These T cell receptor beta chains were read from a single sample in a study of T cell changes during pregnancy in multiple sclerosis. Sequencing was performed with immunoSEQ multiplex PCR; in TCRdb, only in-frame clones are kept and a portion is missing. The sample consists of about 110,000 clones, roughly 90% of them appearing once. The source material was peripheral blood, sampled after pregnancy. These receptors were obtained from a female donor with multiple sclerosis, enrolled in a pregnancy study. The CDR3 runs from the conserved cysteine through the conserved F or W. Each record gives: clone size, V gene, J gene, CDR3 protein. The size field is filled for only some rows; it gives once, few, many or a size class.

.	TRBV6-5	TRBJ2-1	CASSYLNEQFF
.	TRBV28	TRBJ1-2	CASSFAGPGYTF
.	TRBV28	TRBJ1-5	CASSLGGGGNQPQHF
.	TRBV28	TRBJ1-2	CASSSDRSYGYTF
.	TRBV9	TRBJ1-1	CASGVGGGGRWTEAFF
few	TRBV2	TRBJ1-4	CATGVETGDIYEKLFF
.	TRBV2	TRBJ2-3	CAKGGVLGDTQYF
.	TRBV28	TRBJ1-1	CASSSIRTATMNTEAFF
.	TRBV4-1	TRBJ2-3	CASSPGLANTDTQYF
once	TRBV6-5	TRBJ2-2	CASMGRERYTGELFF
.	TRBV2	TRBJ2-7	CASRTGTSGAQEQYF
.	TRBV14	TRBJ2-4	CASSQDRLAGGWLLSGNIQYF
once	TRBV28	TRBJ2-7	CASRLAGPFYEQYF
.	TRBV4-2	TRBJ1-3	CASSQGQGARGNTIYF
.	TRBV5-1	TRBJ2-1	CASSLGVSSYNEQFF
.	TRBV11-2	TRBJ1-3	CASSYTQGAGNTIYF
.	TRBV10-2	TRBJ2-2	CASSHEGDLRGTGELFF
.	TRBV25-1	TRBJ2-7	CASSIPYPGTKWSEQYF
.	TRBV7-9	TRBJ1-4	CASSPLGEEGEKLFF
.	TRBV9	TRBJ2-7	CASSVATIGYEQYF
.	TRBV9	TRBJ1-2	CASSVPQTDHYGYTF
.	TRBV7-9	TRBJ1-3	CASSSLRDTIYF
few	TRBV23-1	TRBJ2-7	CASSLCLRDRGSYEQYF
.	TRBV29-1	TRBJ1-2	CSVARGGDYGYTF
.	TRBV9	TRBJ2-7	CASSVARGDEQYF
.	TRBV5-1	TRBJ2-1	CASSFASGRAGGGYNEQFF
.	TRBV19	TRBJ2-7	CASSIGGGGYEQYF
.	TRBV7-6	TRBJ2-3	CASSLTAGTDTQYF
.	TRBV9	TRBJ1-1	CASSVSSELTTEAFF
.	TRBV5-1	TRBJ2-2	CASSRLAGDGELFF
.	TRBV2	TRBJ2-5	CASKPIGQGVIQETQYF
.	TRBV19	TRBJ2-5	CASSISGGYGETQYF
.	TRBV5-1	TRBJ2-3	CASSLGRGSTDTQYF
.	TRBV6-5	TRBJ1-2	CASRPDRGRYGYTF
.	TRBV5-4	TRBJ1-1	CASSSRQGENTEAFF
.	TRBV29-1	TRBJ1-1	CSAGQGRTEAFF
.	TRBV9	TRBJ1-3	CASSVGPGSHSGNTIYF
.	TRBV7-6	TRBJ2-1	CASSLAPAYNEQFF
few	TRBV6-5	TRBJ1-5	CASSSGKSNQPQHF
.	TRBV28	TRBJ1-2	CASSLWAGAGGYTF
.	TRBV5-1	TRBJ2-3	CASSTLAGVSTDTQYF
medium-sized	TRBV7-9	TRBJ2-7	CASSPDSSYEQYF
.	TRBV30	TRBJ2-7	CAWSREYEQYF
.	TRBV5-1	TRBJ1-1	CASSTSGGLNTEAFF
.	TRBV2	TRBJ2-1	CASSDVSEQFF
.	TRBV6-6	TRBJ1-2	CASRDNRGDGYTF
.	TRBV11-3	TRBJ2-3	CASSFGQGTTDTQYF
.	TRBV4-1	TRBJ2-1	CASSQEQGAWDNEQFF
.	TRBV4-2	TRBJ2-7	CASSQIFARTGGLALTYEQYF
few	TRBV10-3	TRBJ1-1	CAISEGRMNTEAFF
.	TRBV11-3	TRBJ2-7	CASSLSGIYEQYF